This TCR beta chain emerged from a study of cytomegalovirus exposure and HLA in healthy donors. Study background: Researchers found that approximately 80% of 350 to 500 genotyped donors fell within the Caucasian-associated ancestry cluster.

This clone has just one count. The CDR3 extends over 18 amino acids. With 8 bases removed from V and 1 base from J, the gap between germline ends came to 21 bases. The germline CDR1 and CDR2 sequences are LNHDA and SQIVND (reference sequence). PCR primers comprised 60 Vbeta and 13 Jbeta primers. Generated by immunoSEQ multiplex PCR, the TCRdb table keeps only in-frame clones and is missing some. The table includes 150,000 to 200,000 clones, roughly four fifths detected once. The sequenced sample consisted of PBMCs. J is TRBJ2-6 and V is TRBV19; a weak D match, TRBD2 (6 bases). The TCR was taken from a man aged 45-60 years in good health and CMV-seropositive. DNA for the CDR3: TGTGCCAGTGGGATACCGGGACTCCTCATTTCTGGGGCCAACGTCCTGACTTTC. As protein: CASGIPGLLISGANVLTF.